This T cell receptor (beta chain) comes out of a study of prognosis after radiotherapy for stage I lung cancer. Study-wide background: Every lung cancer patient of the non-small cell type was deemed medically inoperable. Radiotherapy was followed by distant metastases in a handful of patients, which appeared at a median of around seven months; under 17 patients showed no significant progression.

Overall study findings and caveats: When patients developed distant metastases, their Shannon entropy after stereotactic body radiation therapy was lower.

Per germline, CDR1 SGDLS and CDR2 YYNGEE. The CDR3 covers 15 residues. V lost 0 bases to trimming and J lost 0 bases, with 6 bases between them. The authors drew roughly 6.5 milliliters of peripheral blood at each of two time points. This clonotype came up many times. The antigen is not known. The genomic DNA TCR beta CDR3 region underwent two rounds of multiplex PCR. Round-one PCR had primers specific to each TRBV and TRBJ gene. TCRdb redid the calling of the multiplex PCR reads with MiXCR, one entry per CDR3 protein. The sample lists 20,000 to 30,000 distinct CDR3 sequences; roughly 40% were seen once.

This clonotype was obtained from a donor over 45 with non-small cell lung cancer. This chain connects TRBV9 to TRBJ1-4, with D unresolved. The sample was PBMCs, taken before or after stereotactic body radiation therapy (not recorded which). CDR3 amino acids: CASSVDSATNEKLFF. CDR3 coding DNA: TGTGCCAGCAGCGTAGATTCAGCAACTAATGAAAAACTGTTTTTT.